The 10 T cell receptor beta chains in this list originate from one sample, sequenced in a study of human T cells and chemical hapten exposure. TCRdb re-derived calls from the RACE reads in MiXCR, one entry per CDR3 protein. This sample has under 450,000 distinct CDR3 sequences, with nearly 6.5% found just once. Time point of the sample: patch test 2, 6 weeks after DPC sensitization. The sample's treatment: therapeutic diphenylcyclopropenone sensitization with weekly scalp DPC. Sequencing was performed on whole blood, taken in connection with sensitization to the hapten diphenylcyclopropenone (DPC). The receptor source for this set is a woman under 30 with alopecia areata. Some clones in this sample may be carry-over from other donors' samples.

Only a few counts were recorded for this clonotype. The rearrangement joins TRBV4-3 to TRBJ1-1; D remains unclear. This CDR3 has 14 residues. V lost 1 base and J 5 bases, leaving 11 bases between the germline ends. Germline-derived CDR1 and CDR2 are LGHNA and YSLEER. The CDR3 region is CASSQGASLTEAFF. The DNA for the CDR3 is TGCGCCAGCAGCCAAGGGGCCTCGCTAACTGAAGCTTTCTTT.

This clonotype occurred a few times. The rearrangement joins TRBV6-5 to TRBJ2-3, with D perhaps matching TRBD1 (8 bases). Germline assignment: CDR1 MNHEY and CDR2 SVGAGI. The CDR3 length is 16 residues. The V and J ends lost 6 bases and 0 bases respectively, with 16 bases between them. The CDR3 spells CASRATGGVSTDTQYF. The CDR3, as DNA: TGTGCCAGCAGAGCTACAGGGGGGGTTAGCACAGATACGCAGTATTTT.

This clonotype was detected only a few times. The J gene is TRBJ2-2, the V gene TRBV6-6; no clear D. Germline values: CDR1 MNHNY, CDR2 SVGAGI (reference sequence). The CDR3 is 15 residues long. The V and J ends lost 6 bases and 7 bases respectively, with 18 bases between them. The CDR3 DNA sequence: TGTGCCAGCAGCCGTACCACCGAACATGGCGGGGAGCTGTTTTTT. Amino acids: CASSRTTEHGGELFF.

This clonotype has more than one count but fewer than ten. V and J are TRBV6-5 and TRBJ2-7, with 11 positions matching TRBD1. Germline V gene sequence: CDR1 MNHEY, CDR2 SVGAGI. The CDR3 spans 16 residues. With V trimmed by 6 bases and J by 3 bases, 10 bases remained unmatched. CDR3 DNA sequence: TGTGCCAGCAGCCCCGGGACAGGGGGACACTACTACGAGCAGTACTTC. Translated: CASSPGTGGHYYEQYF.

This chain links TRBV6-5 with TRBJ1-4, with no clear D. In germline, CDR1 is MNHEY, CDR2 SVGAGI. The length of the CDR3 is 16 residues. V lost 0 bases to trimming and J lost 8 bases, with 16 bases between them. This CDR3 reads CASSYSSAPGGEKLFF. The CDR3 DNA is TGTGCCAGCAGTTACTCGTCTGCCCCAGGAGGGGAAAAACTGTTTTTT.

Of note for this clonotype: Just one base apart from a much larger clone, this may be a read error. The CDR3 DNA follows: TGCAGCGTTGAGGAACTCACAGGGGCGACTGATGCTTTCTTT. It yields the protein CSVEELTGATDAFF. The chain couples TRBV29-1 to TRBJ1-1; 7 nucleotides line up with TRBD1. Germline V CDR1 and CDR2: SQVTM, ANQGSEA. The CDR3 is 14 amino acids.

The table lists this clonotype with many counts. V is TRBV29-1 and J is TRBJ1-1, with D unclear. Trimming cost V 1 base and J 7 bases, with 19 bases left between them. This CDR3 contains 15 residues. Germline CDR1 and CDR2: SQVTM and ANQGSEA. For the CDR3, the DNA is TGCAGCGTTGAAGGGGGTAAGGTTCGGCATGGTGAAGCTTTCTTT. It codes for CSVEGGKVRHGEAFF.

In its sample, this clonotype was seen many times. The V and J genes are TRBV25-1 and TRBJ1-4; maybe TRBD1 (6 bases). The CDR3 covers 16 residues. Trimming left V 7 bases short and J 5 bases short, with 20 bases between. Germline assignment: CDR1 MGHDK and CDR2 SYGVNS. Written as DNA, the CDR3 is TGTGCCAGCACGGACAGTTCCCCAAGAGGGAATGAAAAACTGTTTTTT. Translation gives CASTDSSPRGNEKLFF.

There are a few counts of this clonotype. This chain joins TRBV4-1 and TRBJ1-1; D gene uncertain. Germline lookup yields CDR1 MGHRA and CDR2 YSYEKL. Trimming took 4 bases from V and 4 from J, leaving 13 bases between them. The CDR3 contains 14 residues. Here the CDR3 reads CASSLSSPGTEAFF. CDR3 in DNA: TGCGCCAGCAGCCTATCAAGTCCCGGCACTGAAGCTTTCTTT.

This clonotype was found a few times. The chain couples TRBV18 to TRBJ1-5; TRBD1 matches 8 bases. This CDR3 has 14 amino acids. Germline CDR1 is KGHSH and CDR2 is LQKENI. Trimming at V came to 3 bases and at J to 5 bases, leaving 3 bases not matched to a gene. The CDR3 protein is CASSPGTGYQPQHF. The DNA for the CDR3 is TGTGCCAGCTCACCCGGGACAGGATATCAGCCCCAGCATTTT.